This T cell receptor (beta chain) was identified in a study of CD8 T cells in ankylosing spondylitis. There are 16 residues in the CDR3. Germline assignment: CDR1 SGHRS and CDR2 YFSETQ. V lost 5 bases to trimming and J lost 0 bases, with 17 bases between them. Only a few counts were recorded for this clonotype. TCRdb re-called the 5' RACE reads with MiXCR, one entry per CDR3 protein. The data show 120,000 or so distinct CDR3 sequences, roughly 13% seen once. The chain uses TRBV5-1 and TRBJ1-1; tentative D call: TRBD1 (6 bases). This sequence originates from a female donor with ankylosing spondylitis or in good health (not recorded which). Sequencing input: blood, either unsorted or a sorted T cell fraction (not recorded which). The CDR3 bases are TGCGCCAGCAGGGTCGTGGGGGCCCCCCTGAACACTGAAGCTTTCTTT. Encoded protein: CASRVVGAPLNTEAFF.